This is a list of T cell receptor beta chains from one sample in a study of T-cell memory formation after mild COVID-19. TCRdb re-derived calls from the 5' RACE reads in MiXCR, one entry per CDR3 protein. The data hold around 450,000 distinct CDR3 sequences, with around 18% observed a single time. What was sequenced was PBMCs or a T cell subset sorted from them (not recorded which). The receptors were gathered from an adult woman who had mild COVID-19 (a few samples of this study predate the infection). Cell type and time point are not known. CDR3s include the opening cysteine and the closing phenylalanine or tryptophan. Fields, in order: CDR3 protein, CDR3 DNA, V gene, D gene, J gene, clone size. The D gene is left open where the match is weak. A row's size may be missing; if present it is once, few, many or a size class.

CDR3aa: CASSPLTETARGGKLFF
CDR3nt: TGTGCCAGCAGCCCTCTGACGGAGACAGCCCGTGGTGGAAAACTGTTTTTT
v_gene: TRBV7-2
d_gene: NA
j_gene: TRBJ1-4
abundance: NA

CDR3aa: CASSYRDRGLDTQYF
CDR3nt: TGTGCCAGCAGTTACCGGGACAGGGGGCTAGATACGCAGTATTTT
v_gene: TRBV12-3/TRBV12-4
d_gene: TRBD1
j_gene: TRBJ2-3
abundance: few

CDR3aa: CASSQDGVVGQPQHF
CDR3nt: TGCGCCAGCAGCCAAGACGGTGTTGTTGGTCAGCCCCAGCATTTT
v_gene: TRBV4-1
d_gene: NA
j_gene: TRBJ1-5
abundance: once

CDR3aa: CATRARGFDQPQHF
CDR3nt: TGTGCCACACGGGCCAGGGGGTTTGATCAGCCCCAGCATTTT
v_gene: TRBV24-1
d_gene: TRBD1
j_gene: TRBJ1-5
abundance: NA

CDR3aa: CSGRLAGGSETQYF
CDR3nt: TGCAGTGGCCGACTAGCGGGAGGGTCAGAGACCCAGTACTTC
v_gene: TRBV20-1
d_gene: TRBD2
j_gene: TRBJ2-5
abundance: NA

CDR3aa: CSSGPTRTYEQYF
CDR3nt: TGTTCCAGCGGGCCGACGCGCACCTACGAGCAGTACTTC
v_gene: TRBV27
d_gene: NA
j_gene: TRBJ2-7
abundance: NA

CDR3aa: CASSVVRKGGADGYTF
CDR3nt: TGTGCCAGCAGCGTAGTTCGTAAGGGGGGCGCTGATGGCTACACCTTC
v_gene: TRBV7-9
d_gene: NA
j_gene: TRBJ1-2
abundance: NA

CDR3aa: CASSPTETGFGANVLTF
CDR3nt: TGTGCCAGCAGTCCAACTGAGACAGGGTTTGGGGCCAACGTCCTGACTTTC
v_gene: TRBV27
d_gene: TRBD1
j_gene: TRBJ2-6
abundance: few

CDR3aa: CASGLAETQYF
CDR3nt: TGTGCCAGCGGACTAGCCGAGACCCAGTACTTC
v_gene: TRBV2
d_gene: TRBD2
j_gene: TRBJ2-5
abundance: many

CDR3aa: CASSGTSGGLYNEQFF
CDR3nt: TGTGCCAGCAGCGGCACTAGCGGGGGCTTGTACAATGAGCAGTTCTTC
v_gene: TRBV5-4
d_gene: TRBD2
j_gene: TRBJ2-1
abundance: few

CDR3aa: CASSILAGGYNEQFF
CDR3nt: TGCGCCAGCAGCATATTGGCAGGGGGCTACAATGAGCAGTTCTTC
v_gene: TRBV5-1
d_gene: TRBD1
j_gene: TRBJ2-1
abundance: NA

CDR3aa: CASSLWSHLRETQYF
CDR3nt: TGTGCCAGCAGTTTATGGTCCCACTTGAGAGAGACCCAGTACTTC
v_gene: TRBV28
d_gene: NA
j_gene: TRBJ2-5
abundance: NA

CDR3aa: CATSRDPGQTTGELFF
CDR3nt: TGTGCCACCAGCAGAGATCCTGGACAGACCACCGGGGAGCTGTTTTTT
v_gene: TRBV15
d_gene: NA
j_gene: TRBJ2-2
abundance: few

CDR3aa: CASSLRKASGGATGTYEQYF
CDR3nt: TGTGCCAGCAGCTTAAGGAAAGCTAGCGGGGGAGCCACTGGTACGTACGAGCAGTACTTC
v_gene: TRBV7-8
d_gene: TRBD2
j_gene: TRBJ2-7
abundance: NA

CDR3aa: CASSPGQLTLAKNIQYF
CDR3nt: TGTGCCAGCAGCCCGGGACAGCTAACCCTAGCCAAAAACATTCAGTACTTC
v_gene: TRBV3-1
d_gene: TRBD1
j_gene: TRBJ2-4
abundance: once

CDR3aa: CASSQEGGYRDSGPGTDTQYF
CDR3nt: TGTGCCAGCAGCCAAGAAGGAGGCTACCGGGACTCGGGGCCGGGCACAGATACGCAGTATTTT
v_gene: TRBV3-1
d_gene: NA
j_gene: TRBJ2-3
abundance: few

CDR3aa: CAWSGGRDYNEQFF
CDR3nt: TGTGCCTGGAGTGGAGGCAGGGACTACAATGAGCAGTTCTTC
v_gene: TRBV30
d_gene: NA
j_gene: TRBJ2-1
abundance: NA

CDR3aa: CAWDTGGWSGGELFF
CDR3nt: TGTGCCTGGGACACAGGGGGATGGAGTGGCGGGGAGCTGTTTTTT
v_gene: TRBV30
d_gene: TRBD1
j_gene: TRBJ2-2
abundance: NA

CDR3aa: CATSRDPSSGYTF
CDR3nt: TGTGCCACCAGCAGAGACCCATCGTCTGGCTACACCTTC
v_gene: TRBV15
d_gene: NA
j_gene: TRBJ1-2
abundance: NA

CDR3aa: CATSGGLGGYTF
CDR3nt: TGTGCCACCAGTGGAGGGCTGGGAGGCTACACCTTC
v_gene: TRBV24-1
d_gene: NA
j_gene: TRBJ1-2
abundance: few

CDR3aa: CASRPQGASGNTEAFF
CDR3nt: TGTGCCAGCAGACCCCAGGGGGCTTCGGGGAACACTGAAGCTTTCTTT
v_gene: TRBV2
d_gene: TRBD1
j_gene: TRBJ1-1
abundance: NA

CDR3aa: CAIKGQSSGANVLTF
CDR3nt: TGTGCCATCAAGGGACAGAGCTCTGGGGCCAACGTCCTGACTTTC
v_gene: TRBV10-3
d_gene: TRBD1
j_gene: TRBJ2-6
abundance: NA

CDR3aa: CASSVFSAGELFF
CDR3nt: TGTGCCAGCAGCGTATTCAGCGCCGGGGAGCTGTTTTTT
v_gene: TRBV9
d_gene: NA
j_gene: TRBJ2-2
abundance: NA

CDR3aa: CASSLPAPREALPSTDTQYF
CDR3nt: TGTGCCAGCAGCCTCCCCGCGCCGCGGGAGGCCCTCCCAAGCACAGATACGCAGTATTTT
v_gene: TRBV7-9
d_gene: TRBD2
j_gene: TRBJ2-3
abundance: NA

CDR3aa: CASSPGSPSLRETSYF
CDR3nt: TGTGCCAGCAGCCCCGGTTCCCCCTCTCTCCGGGAAACGTCCTACTTC
v_gene: TRBV12-3/TRBV12-4
d_gene: NA
j_gene: TRBJ2-4
abundance: few

CDR3aa: CASKQGARSPLHF
CDR3nt: TGTGCCAGCAAACAGGGGGCACGATCACCCCTCCACTTT
v_gene: TRBV19
d_gene: TRBD1
j_gene: TRBJ1-6
abundance: NA

CDR3aa: CASSQATIRMDEQFF
CDR3nt: TGTGCCAGCAGCCAAGCAACCATACGGATGGATGAGCAGTTCTTC
v_gene: TRBV3-1
d_gene: NA
j_gene: TRBJ2-1
abundance: few

CDR3aa: CASSRQGLEVSGANVLTF
CDR3nt: TGTGCCAGCAGCCGGCAGGGACTAGAGGTTTCTGGGGCCAACGTCCTGACTTTC
v_gene: TRBV3-1
d_gene: TRBD2
j_gene: TRBJ2-6
abundance: NA

CDR3aa: CSVGAGSEQFF
CDR3nt: TGCAGCGTTGGGGCGGGAAGTGAGCAGTTCTTC
v_gene: TRBV29-1
d_gene: NA
j_gene: TRBJ2-1
abundance: NA

CDR3aa: CASRVGGTGTGELFF
CDR3nt: TGTGCCAGCAGGGTGGGGGGAACGGGCACCGGGGAGCTGTTTTTT
v_gene: TRBV12-3/TRBV12-4
d_gene: NA
j_gene: TRBJ2-2
abundance: NA

CDR3aa: CASSDGGRSLTDTQYF
CDR3nt: TGTGCCAGCAGCGATGGGGGTAGATCGCTCACAGATACGCAGTATTTT
v_gene: TRBV9
d_gene: NA
j_gene: TRBJ2-3
abundance: NA

CDR3aa: CSASRAGSSQGSGYTF
CDR3nt: TGCAGTGCTAGTAGGGCGGGATCCTCCCAGGGGTCCGGCTACACCTTC
v_gene: TRBV20-1
d_gene: NA
j_gene: TRBJ1-2
abundance: few

CDR3aa: CASSSRVGTEASF
CDR3nt: TGTGCCAGCAGTTCCCGGGTGGGCACTGAAGCTTCCTTT
v_gene: TRBV12-3/TRBV12-4
d_gene: NA
j_gene: TRBJ1-1
abundance: NA

CDR3aa: CASSPRTGGHGGYTF
CDR3nt: TGTGCCAGCAGCCCTCGGACAGGGGGTCATGGTGGCTACACCTTC
v_gene: TRBV12-3/TRBV12-4
d_gene: TRBD1
j_gene: TRBJ1-2
abundance: NA

CDR3aa: CASSVEANTEAFF
CDR3nt: TGCGCCAGCAGCGTGGAGGCGAACACTGAAGCTTTCTTT
v_gene: TRBV5-1
d_gene: NA
j_gene: TRBJ1-1
abundance: few

CDR3aa: CASSPFSMLDTEAFF
CDR3nt: TGTGCCAGCTCACCATTTTCGATGTTGGACACTGAAGCTTTCTTT
v_gene: TRBV18
d_gene: NA
j_gene: TRBJ1-1
abundance: few

CDR3aa: CAWRNRGRGTYNSPLHF
CDR3nt: TGTGCCTGGAGGAACAGGGGGCGAGGAACCTATAATTCACCCCTCCACTTT
v_gene: TRBV30
d_gene: TRBD1
j_gene: TRBJ1-6
abundance: NA

CDR3aa: CASSQPGQNYGYTF
CDR3nt: TGTGCCAGCAGCCAACCCGGACAGAACTATGGCTACACCTTC
v_gene: TRBV6-2/TRBV6-3
d_gene: NA
j_gene: TRBJ1-2
abundance: once

CDR3aa: CASSSDRAYNSPLHF
CDR3nt: TGTGCCAGCAGTTCGGACAGGGCTTATAATTCACCCCTCCACTTT
v_gene: TRBV6-5
d_gene: TRBD1
j_gene: TRBJ1-6
abundance: NA

CDR3aa: CASSPTGIGEAFF
CDR3nt: TGTGCCAGCAGCCCTACAGGGATTGGTGAAGCTTTCTTT
v_gene: TRBV6-5
d_gene: NA
j_gene: TRBJ1-1
abundance: NA

CDR3aa: CASRSGTSGGISSYEQYF
CDR3nt: TGTGCCAGCAGGTCCGGGACTAGCGGGGGCATTAGCTCCTACGAGCAGTACTTC
v_gene: TRBV7-8
d_gene: TRBD2
j_gene: TRBJ2-7
abundance: many

CDR3aa: CASSLEWDEQFF
CDR3nt: TGTGCCAGCAGTTTAGAGTGGGATGAGCAGTTCTTC
v_gene: TRBV12-3/TRBV12-4
d_gene: NA
j_gene: TRBJ2-1
abundance: few